This is a list of T cell receptor beta chains from one sample in a study of T cells in Graves' hyperthyroidism and ophthalmopathy. Each CDR3 protein gets one entry after TCRdb re-called the multiplex PCR reads with MiXCR. This table has around 540,000 distinct CDR3 sequences, around 46% appearing once. The sample was peripheral blood or thyroid tissue (not recorded which). The receptors shown here come from a woman younger than 30 with Graves' hyperthyroidism. Each CDR3 is given with its conserved first and last residue. D genes are given only for firm matches. Some rows have no size entry. The others give once, few or many, or a class for an expanded clone.

TRBJ2-7 - TRBV7-2 many TGTGCCAGCAGCTTACGGGGTTGGGAGCAGTACTTC CASSLRGWEQYF
TRBJ1-2 - TRBV7-2 many TGTGCCAGCAGTCGAGACGGATATGGCTACACCTTC CASSRDGYGYTF
TRBJ1-1 - TRBV29-1 - TGCAGCGTTGAAGATCGTGGGGCCACTGAAGCTTTCTTT CSVEDRGATEAFF
TRBJ2-3 - TRBV24-1 - TGTGCCACCAGTGAAGGAGATACGCAGTATTTT CATSEGDTQYF
TRBJ2-2 TRBD2 TRBV2 few TGTGCCAGCAGGACTAGCGGGAGCGCCGGGGAGCTGTTTTTT CASRTSGSAGELFF
TRBJ2-7 TRBD1 TRBV7-9 - TGTGCCAGCAGCTCCTCAGGGGGCGGTCTCGCCACCGAGCAGTACTTC CASSSSGGGLATEQYF
TRBJ1-6 - TRBV2 - TGTGCCAGCAGTTATTCGGCGGCCGGACTGACCCTCCACTTT CASSYSAAGLTLHF
TRBJ2-7 TRBD1 TRBV5-1 few TGCGCCAGCAGCCAAGAACGGTCAGGGGGCCACGAGCAGTACTTC CASSQERSGGHEQYF
TRBJ1-2 TRBD1 TRBV7-3 - TGTGCCAGCAGCTTAACGGGGGGGACAGCTAACTATGGCTACACCTTC CASSLTGGTANYGYTF
TRBJ2-5 TRBD2 TRBV7-9 - TGTGCCAGCAGCGCCACGGGAGGACTGGAGACCCAGTACTTC CASSATGGLETQYF
TRBJ1-2 TRBD1 TRBV2 - TGTGCCAGCAGTGTTTTCACCGACAGGGGTGCCTTTGGCTACACCTTC CASSVFTDRGAFGYTF
TRBJ1-6 TRBD1 TRBV11-2 - TGTGCCAGCAGCTACAGGACAGGGCTTAATTCACCCCTCCACTTT CASSYRTGLNSPLHF
TRBJ1-1 TRBD1 TRBV19 - TGTGCCAGTAGTATCCCTAGGACAGGGGAGAACACTGAAGCTTTCTTT CASSIPRTGENTEAFF
TRBJ1-2 - TRBV2 - TGTGCCAGCAGTTTGAGGGGCAGGGGAAATAACTGGGGCTACACCTTC CASSLRGRGNNWGYTF
TRBJ1-4 - TRBV20-1 - TGCAGTGCTAGAGATTGGGGAGGGGAAAAACTGTTTTTT CSARDWGGEKLFF
TRBJ1-4 - TRBV14 - TGTGCCAGCAGCCCGGGGGCCCCTAATGAAAAACTGTTTTTT CASSPGAPNEKLFF
TRBJ2-6 - TRBV2 once TGTGCCAGCAGCTCGGGACTGATCCTCTCTGGGGCCAACGTCCTGACTTTC CASSSGLILSGANVLTF
TRBJ2-7 - TRBV7-2 few TGTGCCAGCAGCTTAGCTACGCGGAGTAGACACCCCTACGAGCAGTACTTC CASSLATRSRHPYEQYF
TRBJ1-4 TRBD1 TRBV19 - TGTGCCAGTAGCGAGACAGGGGAGAGGGAAAAACTGTTTTTT CASSETGEREKLFF
TRBJ1-1 - TRBV10-3 few TGTGCCAGCAGGTCCGGGGCAGAGAACACTGAAGCTTTCTTT CASRSGAENTEAFF
TRBJ2-2 TRBD2 TRBV19 - TGTGCCACGGGACTAGCGGGAGTCGGGGAGCTGTTTTTT CATGLAGVGELFF
TRBJ2-7 TRBD2 TRBV20-1 few TGCAGTGCTAGAGATCGGGTAGCGGGAGTCTACGAGCAGTACTTC CSARDRVAGVYEQYF
TRBJ2-5 TRBD2 TRBV2 few TGTGCCAGCAGCCAAGCTGGGACTACTCGGTCGGCCCAGTACTTC CASSQAGTTRSAQYF
TRBJ1-3 - TRBV6-2/TRBV6-3 - TGTGCCAGCAGTTCAAGACGTTCCTCTGGAAACACCATATATTTT CASSSRRSSGNTIYF
TRBJ2-7 TRBD2 TRBV7-6 - TGTGCCAGCAGCTCGGGACTAGCGGTCCAACCCAGCGAGCAGTACTTC CASSSGLAVQPSEQYF
TRBJ2-7 TRBD1 TRBV7-9 - TGTGCCAGCAGCTCATCGACAGGGGTCCACGAGCAGTACTTC CASSSSTGVHEQYF
TRBJ2-7 - TRBV9 - TGTGCCAGCAGCGTCTCTGGGTTCGACGAGCAGTACTTC CASSVSGFDEQYF
TRBJ1-2 - TRBV20-1 - TGCAGTGCTAGAGGCCAAGTCTATGGCTACACCTTC CSARGQVYGYTF
TRBJ2-5 TRBD1 TRBV29-1 - TGCAGCTACGGGACAGGGGTACGAGAGACCCAGTACTTC CSYGTGVRETQYF
TRBJ1-1 - TRBV25-1 - TGTGCCAGCAGAACCGCAGGGAGTTTGACTGAAGCTTTCTTT CASRTAGSLTEAFF
TRBJ1-1 - TRBV7-9 - TGTGCCAGCAGCCAAGTCGGCCTGGGGACTGAAGCTTTCTTT CASSQVGLGTEAFF
TRBJ1-2 - TRBV2 many TGTGCCAGCAAGCCATCGGGTAGGAGTCCTAACTATGGCTACACCTTC CASKPSGRSPNYGYTF
TRBJ2-7 TRBD2 TRBV20-1 - TGCAGTGCTGTACGGACTAGCGGGAGCCACGAGCAGTACTTC CSAVRTSGSHEQYF
TRBJ1-1 TRBD1 TRBV2 many TGTGCCAGCACGGGACAGGGGACGAACACTGAAGCTTTCTTT CASTGQGTNTEAFF
TRBJ1-1 - TRBV6-1 - TGTGCCAGCAGGCTACGGCTATTGAACACTGAAGCTTTCTTT CASRLRLLNTEAFF
TRBJ1-1 - TRBV7-9 many TGTGCCAGCAGCAACGGGCCTGAAGCTTTCTTT CASSNGPEAFF
TRBJ1-5 - TRBV19 - TGTGCCAGTAGTACAAACAGGGAATGGAGATGGGATCAGCCCCAGCATTTT CASSTNREWRWDQPQHF
TRBJ2-7 - TRBV7-8 - TGTGCCAGCAGCTTAGTTGGGTCTTTGCACGAGCAGTACTTC CASSLVGSLHEQYF
TRBJ1-6 - TRBV10-3 - TGTGCCATCAGTGCTAGAGCCAGGGCGTCCCCGGATTCACCCCTCCACTTT CAISARARASPDSPLHF
TRBJ1-2 - TRBV12-3/TRBV12-4 - TGTGCCAGCAGTTTAAGGGCAACGCCTAACTATGGCTACACCTTC CASSLRATPNYGYTF